Listed below are T cell receptor beta chains from one sample, sequenced in a study of CD8 T cells in Susac syndrome. One entry per CDR3 protein, called by TCRdb with MiXCR from the immunoSEQ multiplex PCR reads. The sample carries roughly 47,000 distinct CDR3 sequences, roughly 92% recorded once. Sequencing used CD8+ T cells from PBMCs. These TCRs come from a human donor in good health. Both conserved end residues are part of each CDR3. Fields, in order: CDR3 length, D gene, V gene, J gene, clone size, CDR3 DNA, CDR3 protein. A D gene is named only where the DNA matches it firmly. Only part of the rows carry a size: once, few, many, or a class if the clone is expanded.

CDR3 length: 16; D gene: -; V gene: TRBV20-1; J gene: TRBJ2-1; clone size: once; CDR3 DNA: TGCAGTGCTACCCCCGCGAGGGGCGGGAACGTCGGTGAGCAGTTCTTC; CDR3 protein: CSATPARGGNVGEQFF
CDR3 length: 14; D gene: -; V gene: TRBV12-3/TRBV12-4; J gene: TRBJ2-1; clone size: -; CDR3 DNA: TGTGCCAGCACCTTGGACAGAGCCTACAATGAGCAGTTCTTC; CDR3 protein: CASTLDRAYNEQFF
CDR3 length: 14; D gene: -; V gene: TRBV5-1; J gene: TRBJ2-7; clone size: few; CDR3 DNA: TGCGCCAGCAGCGGCCTACAGGGTCCCCACGAGCAGTACTTC; CDR3 protein: CASSGLQGPHEQYF
CDR3 length: 14; D gene: -; V gene: TRBV11-2; J gene: TRBJ1-2; clone size: few; CDR3 DNA: TGTGCCAGCAGCTTAAATGGGGCGCGCTATGGCTACACCTTC; CDR3 protein: CASSLNGARYGYTF
CDR3 length: 15; D gene: -; V gene: TRBV18; J gene: TRBJ1-3; clone size: -; CDR3 DNA: TGTGCCAGCTCACCCTCCAAAGGATCTGGAAACACCATATATTTT; CDR3 protein: CASSPSKGSGNTIYF
CDR3 length: 15; D gene: TRBD1; V gene: TRBV7-9; J gene: TRBJ2-7; clone size: -; CDR3 DNA: TGTGCCAGCAGCGGGACAGCCACTCGTCCCTACGAGCAGTACTTC; CDR3 protein: CASSGTATRPYEQYF
CDR3 length: 13; D gene: -; V gene: TRBV7-9; J gene: TRBJ1-1; clone size: -; CDR3 DNA: TGTGCCAGCAGCTTATGGCAGAACACTGAAGCTTTCTTT; CDR3 protein: CASSLWQNTEAFF
CDR3 length: 14; D gene: TRBD1; V gene: TRBV10-3; J gene: TRBJ1-5; clone size: -; CDR3 DNA: TGTGCCACCGAAACCGGGACAGGGGATCAGCCCCAGCATTTT; CDR3 protein: CATETGTGDQPQHF
CDR3 length: 15; D gene: -; V gene: TRBV14; J gene: TRBJ1-3; clone size: -; CDR3 DNA: TGTGCCAGCAGCCATAGCGGGAGCTCTGGAAACACCATATATTTT; CDR3 protein: CASSHSGSSGNTIYF
CDR3 length: 13; D gene: -; V gene: TRBV11-2; J gene: TRBJ2-7; clone size: -; CDR3 DNA: TGTGCCAGCAGCTTAGCCCAGGACTACGAGCAGTACTTC; CDR3 protein: CASSLAQDYEQYF
CDR3 length: 13; D gene: -; V gene: TRBV29-1; J gene: TRBJ2-1; clone size: -; CDR3 DNA: TGCAGCGTTGAAGACGGCGGGCGTAATGAGCAGTTCTTC; CDR3 protein: CSVEDGGRNEQFF
CDR3 length: 14; D gene: TRBD1; V gene: TRBV5-6; J gene: TRBJ2-7; clone size: -; CDR3 DNA: TGTGCCAGCAGCTTACTGACGGGGACAGGAGAGCAGTACTTC; CDR3 protein: CASSLLTGTGEQYF
CDR3 length: 17; D gene: TRBD1; V gene: TRBV19; J gene: TRBJ1-1; clone size: -; CDR3 DNA: TGTGCCAGTACGGGGACAGGGGTTTATTTACGGAACACTGAAGCTTTCTTT; CDR3 protein: CASTGTGVYLRNTEAFF
CDR3 length: 15; D gene: TRBD1; V gene: TRBV29-1; J gene: TRBJ2-7; clone size: -; CDR3 DNA: TGCAGCGTTGTGGGGTCGACAGGGGGTATTTACGAGCAGTACTTC; CDR3 protein: CSVVGSTGGIYEQYF
CDR3 length: 18; D gene: TRBD1; V gene: TRBV6-1; J gene: TRBJ1-2; clone size: -; CDR3 DNA: TGTGCCAGCAGTACCGCTTTATCCGACAGGGGGCTCGAGGGTGGCTACACCTTC; CDR3 protein: CASSTALSDRGLEGGYTF
CDR3 length: 15; D gene: -; V gene: TRBV9; J gene: TRBJ1-1; clone size: -; CDR3 DNA: TGTGCCAGCAGCGTAGTGGCCCGGGCGGGCACTGAAGCTTTCTTT; CDR3 protein: CASSVVARAGTEAFF
CDR3 length: 15; D gene: TRBD1; V gene: TRBV7-9; J gene: TRBJ1-5; clone size: -; CDR3 DNA: TGTGCCAGCAGCCAATCCGACAGGGGAGGGCAGCCCCAGCATTTT; CDR3 protein: CASSQSDRGGQPQHF
CDR3 length: 14; D gene: -; V gene: TRBV4-3; J gene: TRBJ2-7; clone size: -; CDR3 DNA: TGCGCCAGCAGCCAAGAATGGAGGACTCACGAGCAGTACTTC; CDR3 protein: CASSQEWRTHEQYF
CDR3 length: 13; D gene: -; V gene: TRBV20-1; J gene: TRBJ1-5; clone size: -; CDR3 DNA: TGCAGTGCTAGGGGGGCGCGAGATCAGCCCCAGCATTTT; CDR3 protein: CSARGARDQPQHF
CDR3 length: 13; D gene: TRBD1; V gene: TRBV27; J gene: TRBJ1-2; clone size: -; CDR3 DNA: TGTGCCAGCAAGGACAGGGAGGAAGATGGCTACACCTTC; CDR3 protein: CASKDREEDGYTF
CDR3 length: 16; D gene: TRBD2; V gene: TRBV6-1; J gene: TRBJ2-3; clone size: -; CDR3 DNA: TGTGCCAGCAGGGCCGTAGGAGCGGGAGGTACAGATACGCAGTATTTT; CDR3 protein: CASRAVGAGGTDTQYF